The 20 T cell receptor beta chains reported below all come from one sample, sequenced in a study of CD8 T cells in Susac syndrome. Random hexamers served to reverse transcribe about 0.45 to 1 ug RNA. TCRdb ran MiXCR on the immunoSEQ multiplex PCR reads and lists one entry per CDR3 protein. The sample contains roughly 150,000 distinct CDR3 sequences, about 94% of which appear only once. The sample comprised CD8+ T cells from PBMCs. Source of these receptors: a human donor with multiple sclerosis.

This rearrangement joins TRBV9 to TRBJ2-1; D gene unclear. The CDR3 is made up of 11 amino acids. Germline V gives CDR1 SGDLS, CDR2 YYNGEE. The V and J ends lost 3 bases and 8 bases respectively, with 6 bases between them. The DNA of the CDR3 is TGTGCCAGCAGCGCCGCCCATGAGCAGTTCTTC. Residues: CASSAAHEQFF.

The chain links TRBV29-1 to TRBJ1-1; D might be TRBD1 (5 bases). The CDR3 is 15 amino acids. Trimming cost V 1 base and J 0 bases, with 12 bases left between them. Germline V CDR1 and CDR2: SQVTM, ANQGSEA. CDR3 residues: CSVEGAGTMNTEAFF. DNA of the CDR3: TGCAGCGTTGAAGGAGCCGGGACCATGAACACTGAAGCTTTCTTT.

DNA for the CDR3: TGCAGCGGAGTCCTAGCGAGACGCACAGATACGCAGTATTTT. This gives the protein CSGVLARRTDTQYF. The rearrangement links TRBV29-1 to TRBJ2-3, with D perhaps TRBD2 (6 bases). CDR1 and CDR2 (germline): SQVTM, ANQGSEA. The CDR3 totals 14 residues. V lost 7 bases to trimming and J lost 1 base, with 15 bases between them.

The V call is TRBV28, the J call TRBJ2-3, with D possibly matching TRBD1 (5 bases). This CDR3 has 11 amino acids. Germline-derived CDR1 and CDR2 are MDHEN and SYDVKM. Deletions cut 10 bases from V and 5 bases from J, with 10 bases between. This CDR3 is CANYRRDTQYF. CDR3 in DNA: TGTGCCAACTACAGGAGAGATACGCAGTATTTT.

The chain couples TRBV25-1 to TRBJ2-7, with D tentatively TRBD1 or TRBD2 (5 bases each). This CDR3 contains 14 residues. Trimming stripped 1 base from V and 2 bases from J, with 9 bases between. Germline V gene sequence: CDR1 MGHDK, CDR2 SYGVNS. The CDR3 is CASSEWDVPYEQYF. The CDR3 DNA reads TGTGCCAGCAGTGAATGGGACGTCCCCTACGAGCAGTACTTC.

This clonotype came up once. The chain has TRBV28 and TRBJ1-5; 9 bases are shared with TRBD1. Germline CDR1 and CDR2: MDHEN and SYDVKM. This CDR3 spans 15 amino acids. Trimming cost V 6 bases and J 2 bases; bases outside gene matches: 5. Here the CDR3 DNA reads TGTGCCAGCAGCTACCGGGACAGGGGCAATCAGCCCCAGCATTTT. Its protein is CASSYRDRGNQPQHF.

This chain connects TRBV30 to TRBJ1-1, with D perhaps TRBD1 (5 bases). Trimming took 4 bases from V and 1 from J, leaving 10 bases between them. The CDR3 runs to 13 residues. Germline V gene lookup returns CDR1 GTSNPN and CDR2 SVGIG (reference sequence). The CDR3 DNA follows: TGTGCCTGGAAAGAGGGGACGAACACTGAAGCTTTCTTT. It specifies CAWKEGTNTEAFF.

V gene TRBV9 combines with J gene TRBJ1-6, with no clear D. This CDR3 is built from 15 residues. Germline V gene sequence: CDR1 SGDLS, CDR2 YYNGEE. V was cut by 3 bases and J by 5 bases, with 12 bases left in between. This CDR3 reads CASSAGSANNSPLHF. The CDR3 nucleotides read TGTGCCAGCAGCGCTGGCAGCGCGAATAATTCACCCCTCCACTTT.

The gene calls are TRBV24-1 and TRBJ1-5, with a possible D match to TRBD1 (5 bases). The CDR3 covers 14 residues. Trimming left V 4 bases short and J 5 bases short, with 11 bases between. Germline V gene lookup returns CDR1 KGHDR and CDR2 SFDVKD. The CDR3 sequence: CATSDRTLHQPQHF. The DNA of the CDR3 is TGTGCCACCAGTGACCGGACACTTCATCAGCCCCAGCATTTT.

This CDR3 reads CASSLGSGTVEPQHF. The CDR3, as DNA: TGTGCCAGCAGCTTAGGTTCCGGGACAGTGGAGCCCCAGCATTTT. The chain combines TRBV7-9 with TRBJ1-5, with TRBD1 matching over 7 bases. The CDR3 runs to 15 residues. The J segment lost 8 bases and the V segment lost 1 base, leaving 8 bases of the junction unmatched. The V gene's germline CDR1 is SEHNR and CDR2 FQNEAQ (reference sequence).

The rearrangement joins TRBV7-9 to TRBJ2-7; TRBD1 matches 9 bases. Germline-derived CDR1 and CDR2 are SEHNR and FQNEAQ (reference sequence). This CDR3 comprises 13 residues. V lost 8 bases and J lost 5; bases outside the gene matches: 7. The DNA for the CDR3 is TGTGCCAGCCTCGGGACAGGGATACACGAGCAGTACTTC. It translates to CASLGTGIHEQYF.

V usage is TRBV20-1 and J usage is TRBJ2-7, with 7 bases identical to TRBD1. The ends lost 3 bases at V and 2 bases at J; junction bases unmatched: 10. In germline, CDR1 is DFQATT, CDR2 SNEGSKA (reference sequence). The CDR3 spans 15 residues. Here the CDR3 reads CSASEHRQGPYEQYF. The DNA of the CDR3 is TGCAGTGCTAGCGAACACCGACAGGGCCCCTACGAGCAGTACTTC.

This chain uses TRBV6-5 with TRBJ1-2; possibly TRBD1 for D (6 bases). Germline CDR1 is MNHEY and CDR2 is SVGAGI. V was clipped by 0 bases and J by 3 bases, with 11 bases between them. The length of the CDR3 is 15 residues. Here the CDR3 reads CASSYSRGGDYGYTF. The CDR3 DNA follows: TGTGCCAGCAGTTACTCGAGGGGGGGAGACTATGGCTACACCTTC.

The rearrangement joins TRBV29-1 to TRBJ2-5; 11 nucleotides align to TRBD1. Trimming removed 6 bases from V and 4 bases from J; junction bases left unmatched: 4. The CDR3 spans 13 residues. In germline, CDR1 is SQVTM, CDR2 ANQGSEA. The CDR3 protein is CSVPGQGGETQYF. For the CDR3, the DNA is TGCAGCGTCCCGGGACAGGGGGGAGAGACCCAGTACTTC.

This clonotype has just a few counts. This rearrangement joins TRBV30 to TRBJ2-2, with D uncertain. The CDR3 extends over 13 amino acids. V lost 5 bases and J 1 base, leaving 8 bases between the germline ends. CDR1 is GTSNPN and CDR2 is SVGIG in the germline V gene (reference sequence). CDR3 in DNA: TGTGCCTGGGGTGGTGAGAACACCGGGGAGCTGTTTTTT. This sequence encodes CAWGGENTGELFF.

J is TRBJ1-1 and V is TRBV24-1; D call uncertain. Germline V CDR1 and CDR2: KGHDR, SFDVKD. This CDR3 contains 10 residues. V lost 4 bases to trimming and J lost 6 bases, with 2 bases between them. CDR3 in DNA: TGTGCCACCAGTGACCCTGAAGCTTTCTTT. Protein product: CATSDPEAFF.

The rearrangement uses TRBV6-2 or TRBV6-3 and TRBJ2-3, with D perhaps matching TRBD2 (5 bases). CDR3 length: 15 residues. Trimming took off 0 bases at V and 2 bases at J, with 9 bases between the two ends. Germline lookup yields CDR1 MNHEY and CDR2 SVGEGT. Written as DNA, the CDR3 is TGTGCCAGCAGTTACTCGCTCCGGGACACAGATACGCAGTATTTT. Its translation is CASSYSLRDTDTQYF.

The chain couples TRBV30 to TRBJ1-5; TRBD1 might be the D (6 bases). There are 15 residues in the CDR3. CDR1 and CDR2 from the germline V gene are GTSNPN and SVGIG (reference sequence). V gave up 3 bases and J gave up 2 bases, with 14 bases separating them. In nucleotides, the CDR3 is TGTGCCTGGAGCCCCTATAGGGGGGGCAATCAGCCCCAGCATTTT. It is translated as CAWSPYRGGNQPQHF.

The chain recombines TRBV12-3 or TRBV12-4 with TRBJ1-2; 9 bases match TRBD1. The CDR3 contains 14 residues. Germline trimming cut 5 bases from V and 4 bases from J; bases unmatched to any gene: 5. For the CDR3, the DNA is TGTGCCAGCAGTACCGGGACAGGGACCTATGGCTACACCTTC. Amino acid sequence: CASSTGTGTYGYTF.

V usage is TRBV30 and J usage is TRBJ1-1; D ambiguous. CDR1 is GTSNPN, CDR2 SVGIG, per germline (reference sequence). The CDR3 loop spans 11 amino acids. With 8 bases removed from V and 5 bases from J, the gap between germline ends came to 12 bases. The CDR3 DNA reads TGTGCCGAGAGATCAGGAACTGAAGCTTTCTTT. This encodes CAERSGTEAFF.